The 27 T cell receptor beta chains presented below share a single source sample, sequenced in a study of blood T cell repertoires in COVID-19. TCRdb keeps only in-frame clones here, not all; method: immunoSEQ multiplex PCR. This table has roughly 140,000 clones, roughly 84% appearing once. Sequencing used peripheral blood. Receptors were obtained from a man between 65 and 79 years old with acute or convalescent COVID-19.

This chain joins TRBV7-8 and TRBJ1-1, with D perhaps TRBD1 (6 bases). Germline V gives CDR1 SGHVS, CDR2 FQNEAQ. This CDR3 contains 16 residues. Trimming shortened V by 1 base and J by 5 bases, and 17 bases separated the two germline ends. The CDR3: CASSLVSRGGETEAFF. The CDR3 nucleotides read TGTGCCAGCAGCTTAGTGAGTAGGGGGGGAGAGACTGAAGCTTTCTTT.

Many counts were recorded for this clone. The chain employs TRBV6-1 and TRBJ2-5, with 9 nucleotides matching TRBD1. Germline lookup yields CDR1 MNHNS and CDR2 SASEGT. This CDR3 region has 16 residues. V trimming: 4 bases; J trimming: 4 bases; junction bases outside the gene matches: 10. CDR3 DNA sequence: TGTGCCAGCAGTGGCTTCCGACAGGGGGGTATAGAGACCCAGTACTTC. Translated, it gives CASSGFRQGGIETQYF.

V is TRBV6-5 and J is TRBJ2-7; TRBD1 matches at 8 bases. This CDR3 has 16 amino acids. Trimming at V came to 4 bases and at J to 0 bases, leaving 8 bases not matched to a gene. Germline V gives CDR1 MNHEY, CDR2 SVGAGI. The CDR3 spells CASSFWTGRLSYEQYF. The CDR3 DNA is TGTGCCAGCAGTTTTTGGACAGGGCGTCTCTCCTACGAGCAGTACTTC.

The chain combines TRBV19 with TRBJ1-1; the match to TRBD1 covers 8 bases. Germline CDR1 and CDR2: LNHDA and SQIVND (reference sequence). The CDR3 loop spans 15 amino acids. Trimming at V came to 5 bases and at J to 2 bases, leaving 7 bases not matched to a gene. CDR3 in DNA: TGTGCCAGTAGTTTCCGGGACAGGCCCAACACTGAAGCTTTCTTT. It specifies CASSFRDRPNTEAFF.

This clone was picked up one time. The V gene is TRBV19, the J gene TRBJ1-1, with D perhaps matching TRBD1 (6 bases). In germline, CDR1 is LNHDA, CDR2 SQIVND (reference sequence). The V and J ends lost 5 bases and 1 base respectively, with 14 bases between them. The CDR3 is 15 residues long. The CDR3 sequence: CASSRGDRRNTEAFF. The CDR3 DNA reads TGTGCCAGTAGTCGGGGCGACAGGCGGAACACTGAAGCTTTCTTT.

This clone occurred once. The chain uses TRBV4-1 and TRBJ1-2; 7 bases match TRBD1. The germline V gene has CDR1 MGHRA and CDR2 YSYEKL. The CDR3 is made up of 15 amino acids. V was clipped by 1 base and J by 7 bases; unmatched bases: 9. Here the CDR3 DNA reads TGCGCCAGCAGCCAAGTTGAGGGGGCGGTTGGTGGCTACACCTTC. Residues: CASSQVEGAVGGYTF.

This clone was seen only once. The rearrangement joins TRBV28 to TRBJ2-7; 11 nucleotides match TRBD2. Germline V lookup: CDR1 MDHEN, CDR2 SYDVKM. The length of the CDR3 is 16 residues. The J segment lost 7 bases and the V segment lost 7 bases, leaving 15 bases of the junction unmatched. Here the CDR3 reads CASTIGGSGRAKEQYF. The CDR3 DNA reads TGTGCCAGCACCATCGGCGGTAGCGGGAGGGCCAAGGAGCAGTACTTC.

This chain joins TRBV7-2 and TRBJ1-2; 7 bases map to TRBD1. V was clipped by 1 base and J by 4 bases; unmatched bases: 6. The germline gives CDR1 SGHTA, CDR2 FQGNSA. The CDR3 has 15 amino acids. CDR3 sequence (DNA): TGTGCCAGCAGCTTAGAAAGGGGGCGACTCTATGGCTACACCTTC. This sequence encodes CASSLERGRLYGYTF.

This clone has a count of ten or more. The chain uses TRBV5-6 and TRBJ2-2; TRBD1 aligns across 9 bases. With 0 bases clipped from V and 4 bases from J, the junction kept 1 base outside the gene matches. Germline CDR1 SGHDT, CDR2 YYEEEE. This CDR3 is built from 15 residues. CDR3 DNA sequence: TGTGCCAGCAGCTTGGGACAGGGGGGCACCGGGGAGCTGTTTTTT. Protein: CASSLGQGGTGELFF.

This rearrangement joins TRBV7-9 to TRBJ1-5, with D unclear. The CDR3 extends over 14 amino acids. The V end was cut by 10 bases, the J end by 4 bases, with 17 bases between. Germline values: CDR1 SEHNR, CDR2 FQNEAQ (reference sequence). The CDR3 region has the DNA TGTGCCAACCCCCGGGGTGGGTCAAATCAGCCCCAGCATTTT. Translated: CANPRGGSNQPQHF.

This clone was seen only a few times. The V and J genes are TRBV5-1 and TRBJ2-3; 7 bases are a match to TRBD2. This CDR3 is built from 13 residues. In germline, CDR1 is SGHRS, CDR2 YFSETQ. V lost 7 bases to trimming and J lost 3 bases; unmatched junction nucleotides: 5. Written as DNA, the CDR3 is TGCGCCAGCTATACTAGCGAGACAGATACGCAGTATTTT. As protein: CASYTSETDTQYF.

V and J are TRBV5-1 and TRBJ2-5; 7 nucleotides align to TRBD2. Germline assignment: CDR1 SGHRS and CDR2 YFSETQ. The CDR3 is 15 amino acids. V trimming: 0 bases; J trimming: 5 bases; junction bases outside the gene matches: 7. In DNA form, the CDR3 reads TGCGCCAGCAGCTTGGCCCGGGGGGAGGTGGAGACCCAGTACTTC. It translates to CASSLARGEVETQYF.

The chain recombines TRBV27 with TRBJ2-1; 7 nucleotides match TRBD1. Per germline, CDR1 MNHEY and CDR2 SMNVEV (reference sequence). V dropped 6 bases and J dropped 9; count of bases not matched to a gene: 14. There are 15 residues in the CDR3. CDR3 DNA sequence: TGTGCCAGCAGCTTCTGGACAGGATCGGACCTTGAGCAGTTCTTC. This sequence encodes CASSFWTGSDLEQFF.

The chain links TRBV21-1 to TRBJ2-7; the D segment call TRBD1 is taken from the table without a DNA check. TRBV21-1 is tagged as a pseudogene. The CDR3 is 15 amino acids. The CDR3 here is CATVTLGQLSYEQYF. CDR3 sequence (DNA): TGTGCCACCGTGACCTTGGGACAGTTATCCTACGAGCAGTACTTC.

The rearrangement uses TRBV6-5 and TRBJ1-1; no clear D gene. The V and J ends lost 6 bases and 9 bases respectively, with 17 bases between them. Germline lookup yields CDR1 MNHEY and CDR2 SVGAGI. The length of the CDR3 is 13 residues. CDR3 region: CASRDPSPGKAFF. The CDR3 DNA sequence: TGTGCCAGCAGGGATCCGAGTCCCGGGAAAGCTTTCTTT.

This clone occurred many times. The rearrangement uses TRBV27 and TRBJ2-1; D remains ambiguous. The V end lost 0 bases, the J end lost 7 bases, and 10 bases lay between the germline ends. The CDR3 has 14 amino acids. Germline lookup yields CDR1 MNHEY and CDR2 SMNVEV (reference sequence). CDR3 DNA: TGTGCCAGCAGTTTATCTAAGCGTGGGAATGAGCAGTTCTTC. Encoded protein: CASSLSKRGNEQFF.

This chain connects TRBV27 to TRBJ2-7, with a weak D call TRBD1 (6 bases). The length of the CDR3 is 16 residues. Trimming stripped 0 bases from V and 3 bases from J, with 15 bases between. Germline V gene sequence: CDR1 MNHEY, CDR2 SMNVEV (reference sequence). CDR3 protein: CASSLSRGNLNYEQYF. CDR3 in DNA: TGTGCCAGCAGTTTATCCAGGGGAAACTTGAACTACGAGCAGTACTTC.

The CDR3 nucleotides read TGTGCCAGCAGCCGGGACAGGGGCTCAGATACGCAGTATTTT. Encoded protein: CASSRDRGSDTQYF. The chain uses TRBV11-2 and TRBJ2-3; 10 bases fit TRBD1. The V gene end was trimmed by 5 bases and the J gene end by 4 bases; junction bases not matched to a gene: 3. The CDR3 extends over 14 amino acids. CDR1 SGHAT and CDR2 FQNNGV come from the germline V gene.

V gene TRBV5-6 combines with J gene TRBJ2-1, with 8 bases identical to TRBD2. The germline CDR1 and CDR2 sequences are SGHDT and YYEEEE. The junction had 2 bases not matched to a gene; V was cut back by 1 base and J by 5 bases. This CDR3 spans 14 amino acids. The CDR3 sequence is CASSLTGGDNEQFF. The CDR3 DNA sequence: TGTGCCAGCAGCTTGACGGGAGGGGACAATGAGCAGTTCTTC.

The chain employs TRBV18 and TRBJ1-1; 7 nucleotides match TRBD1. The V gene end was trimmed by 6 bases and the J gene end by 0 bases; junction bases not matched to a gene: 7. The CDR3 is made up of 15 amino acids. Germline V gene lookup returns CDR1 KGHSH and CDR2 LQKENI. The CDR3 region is CASSQTGLMNTEAFF. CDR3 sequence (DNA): TGTGCCAGCTCGCAGACAGGGCTAATGAACACTGAAGCTTTCTTT.

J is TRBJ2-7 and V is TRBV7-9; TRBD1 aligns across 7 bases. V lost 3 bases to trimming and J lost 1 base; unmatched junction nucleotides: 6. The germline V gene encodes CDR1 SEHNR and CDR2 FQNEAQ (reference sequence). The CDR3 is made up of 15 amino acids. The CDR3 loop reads CASSFGDSRSYEQYF. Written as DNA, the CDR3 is TGTGCCAGCAGCTTCGGGGACAGTAGGTCCTACGAGCAGTACTTC.

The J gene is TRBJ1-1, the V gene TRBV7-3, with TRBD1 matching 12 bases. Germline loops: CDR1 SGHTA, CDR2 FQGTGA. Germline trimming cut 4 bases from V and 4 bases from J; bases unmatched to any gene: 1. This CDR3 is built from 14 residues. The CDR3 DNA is TGTGCCAGCAGCTCGGGACAGGGGGCCACTGAAGCTTTCTTT. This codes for CASSSGQGATEAFF.

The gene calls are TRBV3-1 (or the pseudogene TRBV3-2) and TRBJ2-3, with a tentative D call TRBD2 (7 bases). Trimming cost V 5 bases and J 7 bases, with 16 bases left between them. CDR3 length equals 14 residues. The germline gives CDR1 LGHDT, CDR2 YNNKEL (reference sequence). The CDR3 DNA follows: TGTGCCAGCAGCACACAGGGCGGGGGTCATACGCAGTATTTT. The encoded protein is CASSTQGGGHTQYF.

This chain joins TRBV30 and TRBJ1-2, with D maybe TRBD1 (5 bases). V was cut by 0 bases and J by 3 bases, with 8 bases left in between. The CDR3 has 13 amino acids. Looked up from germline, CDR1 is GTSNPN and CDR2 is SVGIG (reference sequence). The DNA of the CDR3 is TGTGCCTGGAGTGTAACCAGGGACTATGGCTACACCTTC. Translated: CAWSVTRDYGYTF.

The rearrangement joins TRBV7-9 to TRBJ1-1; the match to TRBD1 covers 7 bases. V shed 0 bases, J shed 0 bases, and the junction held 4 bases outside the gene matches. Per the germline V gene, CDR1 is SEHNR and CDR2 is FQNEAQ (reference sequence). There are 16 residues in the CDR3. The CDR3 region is CASSLAEQGMNTEAFF. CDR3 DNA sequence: TGTGCCAGCAGCTTAGCGGAACAGGGGATGAACACTGAAGCTTTCTTT.

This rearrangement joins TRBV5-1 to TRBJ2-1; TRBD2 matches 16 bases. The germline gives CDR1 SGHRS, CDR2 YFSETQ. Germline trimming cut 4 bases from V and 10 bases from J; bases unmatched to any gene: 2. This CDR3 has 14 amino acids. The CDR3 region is CASSPGLAGGEQFF. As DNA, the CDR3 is TGCGCCAGCAGCCCGGGACTAGCGGGGGGGGAGCAGTTCTTC.

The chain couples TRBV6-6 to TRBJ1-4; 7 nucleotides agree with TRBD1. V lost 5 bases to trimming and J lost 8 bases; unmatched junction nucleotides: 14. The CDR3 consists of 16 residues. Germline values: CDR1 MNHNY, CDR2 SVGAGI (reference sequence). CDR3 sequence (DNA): TGTGCCAGCAGTCCCGGGACAGTTGCCCCGCGGGAAAAACTGTTTTTT. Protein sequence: CASSPGTVAPREKLFF.